This T cell receptor beta chain was recorded in a study of blood T cell repertoires in COVID-19. Study context: Samples representing acute and convalescent COVID-19 were sourced from the United States, Italy and Spain. T cells, B-cell-depleted T cells, or PBMCs provided the cDNA or gDNA that served as material.

The protocol was immunoSEQ multiplex PCR, while the TCRdb copy is restricted to in-frame clones and leaves out a portion. The sample holds 400,000 or so clones, about 90% seen once. This TCR came from a man aged 18 to 30 with COVID-19, enrolled during active disease. The sample was peripheral blood.

CDR3 region: CASSDHRTGNNSPLHF. The CDR3 nucleotides read TGTGCCAGCAGCGATCATCGGACAGGGAATAATTCACCCCTCCACTTT. This chain uses TRBV5-4 with TRBJ1-6, with 8 bases fitting TRBD1. From germline, CDR1 is SGHNT and CDR2 YYREEE (reference sequence). With 4 bases clipped from V and 5 bases from J, the junction kept 8 bases outside the gene matches. This CDR3 has 16 amino acids.